This is a list of T cell receptor beta chains from one sample in a study of blood T cell repertoires in COVID-19. Assay: immunoSEQ multiplex PCR; the TCRdb copy retains only in-frame clones and omits some. The sample holds under 250,000 clones; approximately 80% are singletons and the top ten take 8% to 9.5%. The sample consisted of PBMCs or T cells enriched from blood (not recorded which). Receptors were obtained from a woman aged 45-65 years with acute COVID-19. CDR3s include the opening cysteine and the closing phenylalanine or tryptophan. Each record gives: J gene, D gene, clone size, V gene, CDR3 protein, CDR3 DNA. A D gene is named only where the DNA matches it firmly. Rows give clone size only sometimes, using once, few, many, or a class for an expanded clone.

J: TRBJ1-6; D: -; size: few; V: TRBV3-1/TRBV3-2; CDR3: CAGLMTEDNSPLHF; DNA: TGTGCCGGCCTCATGACAGAAGATAATTCACCCCTCCACTTT
J: TRBJ1-1; D: TRBD1; size: -; V: TRBV19; CDR3: CALRGGGLGTEAFF; DNA: TGTGCCTTAAGAGGAGGGGGCTTGGGGACTGAAGCTTTCTTT
J: TRBJ1-5; D: -; size: -; V: TRBV4-1; CDR3: CASSSEEGPNQPQHF; DNA: TGCGCCAGCAGCTCGGAGGAAGGGCCTAATCAGCCCCAGCATTTT
J: TRBJ2-5; D: TRBD2; size: -; V: TRBV7-8; CDR3: CASSLRTSGGQETQYF; DNA: TGTGCCAGCAGCCTTCGGACTAGCGGGGGGCAAGAGACCCAGTACTTC
J: TRBJ2-3; D: TRBD1; size: -; V: TRBV5-6; CDR3: CASSLVGTGRGDTQYF; DNA: TGTGCCAGCAGCTTGGTGGGGACAGGGCGTGGGGATACGCAGTATTTT
J: TRBJ2-3; D: TRBD2; size: few; V: TRBV5-1; CDR3: CASSWGLGAGTDTQYF; DNA: TGCGCCAGCAGCTGGGGACTAGGTGCCGGCACAGATACGCAGTATTTT
J: TRBJ2-4; D: TRBD1; size: -; V: TRBV4-1; CDR3: CASSHPGTGENIQYF; DNA: TGCGCCAGCAGCCATCCTGGGACAGGGGAAAACATTCAGTACTTC
J: TRBJ2-3; D: -; size: -; V: TRBV7-2; CDR3: CASSRAGRGGMTDTQYF; DNA: TGTGCCAGCAGCCGGGCGGGCAGGGGAGGGATGACAGATACGCAGTATTTT
J: TRBJ2-2; D: -; size: -; V: TRBV7-2; CDR3: CASSLIASALTGELFF; DNA: TGTGCCAGCAGCTTAATTGCTAGCGCCCTCACCGGGGAGCTGTTTTTT
J: TRBJ2-7; D: TRBD1; size: few; V: TRBV6-2/TRBV6-3; CDR3: CASSYSGTGSAYEQYF; DNA: TGTGCCAGCAGTTACTCCGGGACAGGGAGTGCCTACGAGCAGTACTTC
J: TRBJ2-3; D: TRBD1; size: -; V: TRBV11-3; CDR3: CASSRGTVGTDTQYF; DNA: TGTGCCAGCAGCAGGGGGACAGTTGGCACAGATACGCAGTATTTT
J: TRBJ2-7; D: -; size: -; V: TRBV7-2; CDR3: CASSLGSAAYEQYF; DNA: TGTGCCAGCAGCTTAGGTTCTGCGGCCTACGAGCAGTACTTC
J: TRBJ1-6; D: -; size: -; V: TRBV27; CDR3: CASSFRENSPLHF; DNA: TGTGCCAGCAGTTTCAGGGAAAATTCACCCCTCCACTTT
J: TRBJ2-7; D: TRBD2; size: -; V: TRBV10-3; CDR3: CAISDRGGGIHEQYF; DNA: TGTGCCATCAGTGATCGGGGCGGGGGGATCCACGAGCAGTACTTC
J: TRBJ1-2; D: TRBD1; size: few; V: TRBV5-1; CDR3: CASSPGQGNYGYTF; DNA: TGCGCCAGCAGCCCGGGACAGGGGAACTATGGCTACACCTTC
J: TRBJ2-7; D: -; size: -; V: TRBV27; CDR3: CASSLGPKYEQYF; DNA: TGTGCCAGCAGTTTAGGGCCTAAATACGAGCAGTACTTC
J: TRBJ1-4; D: TRBD1; size: -; V: TRBV3-1/TRBV3-2; CDR3: CASSPGETGGVTNEKLFF; DNA: TGTGCCAGCAGCCCAGGGGAGACAGGGGGTGTAACTAATGAAAAACTGTTTTTT
J: TRBJ2-1; D: -; size: -; V: TRBV16; CDR3: CASSQIGQRVYNEQFF; DNA: TGTGCCAGCAGCCAGATAGGCCAGCGGGTGTACAATGAGCAGTTCTTC
J: TRBJ1-5; D: -; size: -; V: TRBV28; CDR3: CASTLRSHRDQPQHF; DNA: TGTGCCAGCACCTTACGGTCCCACCGGGATCAGCCCCAGCATTTT
J: TRBJ2-7; D: -; size: -; V: TRBV5-6; CDR3: CASSLGQGGYEQYF; DNA: TGTGCCAGCAGCTTGGGACAGGGAGGCTACGAGCAGTACTTC
J: TRBJ1-4; D: -; size: -; V: TRBV24-1; CDR3: CATSDGRNEKLFF; DNA: TGTGCCACCAGTGATGGGCGTAATGAAAAACTGTTTTTT
J: TRBJ1-1; D: -; size: -; V: TRBV5-1; CDR3: CASSLDSSNTEAFF; DNA: TGCGCCAGCAGCTTGGACAGTTCGAACACTGAAGCTTTCTTT
J: TRBJ2-7; D: TRBD1; size: once; V: TRBV7-9; CDR3: CASSLRGQGSREQYF; DNA: TGTGCCAGCAGCTTACGAGGACAGGGATCGCGTGAGCAGTACTTC
J: TRBJ1-3; D: -; size: once; V: TRBV5-1; CDR3: CASRPVTGTGSSGNTIYF; DNA: TGCGCCAGCAGACCCGTGACCGGGACCGGGAGCTCTGGAAACACCATATATTTT
J: TRBJ1-1; D: -; size: -; V: TRBV6-5; CDR3: CASTQANMNTEAFF; DNA: TGTGCCAGCACACAGGCTAACATGAACACTGAAGCTTTCTTT
J: TRBJ1-5; D: TRBD1; size: -; V: TRBV6-1; CDR3: CASNPGTGLNQPQHF; DNA: TGTGCCAGCAATCCCGGGACAGGGCTCAATCAGCCCCAGCATTTT
J: TRBJ1-4; D: -; size: -; V: TRBV9; CDR3: CASSPRGQLNEKLFF; DNA: TGTGCCAGCAGCCCCCGCGGACAGTTAAATGAAAAACTGTTTTTT
J: TRBJ2-6; D: TRBD1; size: -; V: TRBV7-2; CDR3: CASSPGDRGHSGANVLTF; DNA: TGTGCCAGCAGCCCGGGGGACAGGGGGCATTCTGGGGCCAACGTCCTGACTTTC
J: TRBJ2-3; D: -; size: -; V: TRBV7-2; CDR3: CASSLDRRDTQYF; DNA: TGTGCCAGCAGCTTAGATAGGAGAGATACGCAGTATTTT
J: TRBJ2-5; D: -; size: -; V: TRBV15; CDR3: CATSRDRQGKTQYF; DNA: TGTGCCACCAGCAGAGATCGGCAGGGAAAGACCCAGTACTTC
J: TRBJ1-2; D: -; size: few; V: TRBV19; CDR3: CASSNPTEPYGYTF; DNA: TGTGCCAGCTCAAACCCGACAGAACCCTATGGCTACACCTTC
J: TRBJ2-1; D: TRBD2; size: -; V: TRBV6-5; CDR3: CASTSGRHNEQFF; DNA: TGTGCCAGCACAAGCGGGAGGCACAATGAGCAGTTCTTC
J: TRBJ1-4; D: -; size: -; V: TRBV6-2/TRBV6-3; CDR3: CASSYSGYQLFF; DNA: TGTGCCAGCAGTTACTCGGGCTATCAACTGTTTTTT
J: TRBJ2-5; D: -; size: -; V: TRBV19; CDR3: CASSMAPQETQYF; DNA: TGTGCCAGTAGTATGGCTCCCCAGGAGACCCAGTACTTC
J: TRBJ1-4; D: TRBD1; size: -; V: TRBV9; CDR3: CASSVLPTGDGEKLFF; DNA: TGTGCCAGCAGCGTACTCCCGACAGGGGATGGTGAAAAACTGTTTTTT
J: TRBJ1-5; D: TRBD1; size: -; V: TRBV5-1; CDR3: CASSETGVGQPQHF; DNA: TGCGCCAGCAGCGAGACAGGGGTGGGCCAGCCCCAGCATTTT
J: TRBJ2-7; D: TRBD2; size: -; V: TRBV18; CDR3: CASSPPGLAGGTLSREQYF; DNA: TGTGCCAGCTCACCACCGGGACTAGCGGGAGGCACTCTCTCTCGCGAGCAGTACTTC
J: TRBJ1-2; D: TRBD1; size: few; V: TRBV7-2; CDR3: CAGTGDTGYGYTF; DNA: TGTGCCGGTACAGGGGATACGGGCTATGGCTACACCTTC
J: TRBJ2-1; D: -; size: -; V: TRBV5-1; CDR3: CASRIGGSVEQFF; DNA: TGCGCCAGCAGAATTGGGGGGAGCGTTGAGCAGTTCTTC
J: TRBJ2-6; D: -; size: -; V: TRBV5-1; CDR3: CASSLTAGTSGANVLTF; DNA: TGCGCCAGCAGCTTAACGGCAGGGACATCTGGGGCCAACGTCCTGACTTTC
J: TRBJ2-3; D: TRBD1; size: -; V: TRBV7-2; CDR3: CASSNRQGSTDTQYF; DNA: TGTGCCAGCAGCAATCGACAGGGGAGCACAGATACGCAGTATTTT
J: TRBJ1-6; D: -; size: -; V: TRBV18; CDR3: CASSPELVKIGSPLHF; DNA: TGTGCCAGCTCACCTGAACTAGTAAAGATCGGTTCACCCCTCCACTTT
J: TRBJ2-2; D: -; size: -; V: TRBV28; CDR3: CASSPPWGLDTGELFF; DNA: TGTGCCAGCAGTCCCCCTTGGGGGCTGGACACCGGGGAGCTGTTTTTT
J: TRBJ2-2; D: TRBD1; size: -; V: TRBV2; CDR3: CASMGTANTGELFF; DNA: TGTGCCAGCATGGGGACAGCGAACACCGGGGAGCTGTTTTTT
J: TRBJ2-1; D: TRBD1; size: -; V: TRBV5-8; CDR3: CASSLRQGTPFF; DNA: TGTGCCAGCAGCTTGCGACAGGGAACTCCGTTCTTC
J: TRBJ1-5; D: -; size: -; V: TRBV15; CDR3: CATCPHGGNSNQPQHF; DNA: TGTGCCACCTGTCCCCATGGGGGCAACAGCAATCAGCCCCAGCATTTT
J: TRBJ1-3; D: -; size: few; V: TRBV19; CDR3: CASGGTAGNTIYF; DNA: TGTGCCAGTGGAGGGACGGCTGGAAACACCATATATTTT
J: TRBJ1-2; D: -; size: -; V: TRBV7-9; CDR3: CASSNQEAPNYGYTF; DNA: TGTGCCAGCAGCAACCAGGAGGCCCCTAACTATGGCTACACCTTC
J: TRBJ2-7; D: TRBD2; size: once; V: TRBV6-5; CDR3: CASGLAGGVYEQYF; DNA: TGTGCCAGCGGACTAGCGGGGGGCGTCTACGAGCAGTACTTC
J: TRBJ2-3; D: TRBD2; size: -; V: TRBV7-2; CDR3: CASSLSTSGGAGTQYF; DNA: TGTGCCAGCAGCTTATCGACTAGCGGGGGGGCCGGGACGCAGTATTTT
J: TRBJ1-1; D: -; size: -; V: TRBV5-1; CDR3: CASSPSLVGLGTEAFF; DNA: TGCGCCAGCAGCCCGTCCCTAGTTGGGTTGGGCACTGAAGCTTTCTTT
J: TRBJ1-1; D: -; size: -; V: TRBV18; CDR3: CASSPSVNTEAFF; DNA: TGTGCCAGCTCACCATCCGTGAACACTGAAGCTTTCTTT
J: TRBJ2-7; D: TRBD2; size: -; V: TRBV7-2; CDR3: CASSVSSGSPYEQYF; DNA: TGTGCCAGCAGCGTTTCTAGCGGGAGCCCCTACGAGCAGTACTTC
J: TRBJ1-6; D: TRBD1; size: -; V: TRBV7-6; CDR3: CASSPTGGRSPLHF; DNA: TGTGCCAGCAGCCCTACAGGGGGCAGGTCACCCCTCCACTTT
J: TRBJ1-1; D: TRBD1; size: -; V: TRBV5-1; CDR3: CASSPGTERLRTEAFF; DNA: TGCGCCAGCAGCCCAGGGACAGAAAGATTAAGAACTGAAGCTTTCTTT
J: TRBJ2-1; D: -; size: few; V: TRBV7-2; CDR3: CASSPAPVEQFF; DNA: TGTGCCAGCAGCCCCGCCCCGGTGGAGCAGTTCTTC
J: TRBJ2-5; D: -; size: -; V: TRBV7-2; CDR3: CASSKRETQYF; DNA: TGTGCCAGCAGCAAGCGGGAGACCCAGTACTTC
J: TRBJ2-6; D: -; size: -; V: TRBV7-2; CDR3: CASSLIGGPPSGANVLTF; DNA: TGTGCCAGCAGCTTAATCGGGGGGCCCCCCTCTGGGGCCAACGTCCTGACTTTC